A single sample is the source of the 31 T cell receptor beta chains below, sequenced in a study of cytomegalovirus exposure and HLA in healthy donors. The PCR had 60 Vbeta and 13 Jbeta primers. The table came from immunoSEQ multiplex PCR; TCRdb's copy has only in-frame clones and leaves some out. The table has 160,000 or so clones, over 80% seen once; the top ten hold 6.3%. The sample taken for sequencing was PBMCs. The receptors originated from a male donor in good health and CMV-seropositive.

This clone was seen just once. The V and J genes are TRBV21-1 and TRBJ2-1; whether TRBD1, the table's D call, matches the DNA was not checked. TRBV21-1 counts as a pseudogene. The CDR3 consists of 15 residues. For the CDR3, the DNA is TGTGCCAGCAGCAAAGACAGCTACAACTACAATGAGCAGTTCTTC. Translated: CASSKDSYNYNEQFF.

The V gene is TRBV11-2, the J gene TRBJ2-1, with D hard to call. Trimming removed 5 bases at V and 6 bases at J, with 14 bases between. CDR3 length equals 14 residues. Germline loops: CDR1 SGHAT, CDR2 FQNNGV. The CDR3 is CASSHRRVGNEQFF. The CDR3 DNA reads TGTGCCAGCAGCCACCGCCGGGTAGGCAATGAGCAGTTCTTC.

V is TRBV5-6 and J is TRBJ2-7, with 7 bases that match TRBD2. Germline values: CDR1 SGHDT, CDR2 YYEEEE. The CDR3 extends over 14 amino acids. After removal of 3 bases from V and 5 bases from J, the junction contained 8 bases not matched to a gene. CDR3 region: CASSYGGWRNEQYF. The CDR3 nucleotides are TGTGCCAGCAGCTACGGGGGGTGGAGAAACGAGCAGTACTTC.

The J gene is TRBJ1-1, the V gene TRBV10-3, with 12 bases aligning to TRBD1. CDR3 size: 15 residues. Trimming removed 4 bases from V and 6 bases from J; junction bases left unmatched: 6. The germline CDR1 and CDR2 sequences are ENHRY and SYGVKD. As DNA, the CDR3 is TGTGCCATCAGTGCCGGGACAGGGGGCCTTGCTGAAGCTTTCTTT. Translating gives CAISAGTGGLAEAFF.

The chain recombines TRBV27 with TRBJ1-5, with D hard to call. This CDR3 has 13 amino acids. Germline V lookup: CDR1 MNHEY, CDR2 SMNVEV (reference sequence). V was trimmed by 6 bases and J by 2 bases, leaving 8 bases between them. The CDR3 nucleotides are TGTGCCAGCAGGGTTACAGGCAATCAGCCCCAGCATTTT. This gives the protein CASRVTGNQPQHF.

This clone was observed once. The rearrangement joins TRBV6-6 to TRBJ2-5; D perhaps matches TRBD1 (5 bases). Trimming shortened V by 8 bases and J by 7 bases, and 5 bases separated the two germline ends. The length of the CDR3 is 9 residues. The germline CDR1 and CDR2 sequences are MNHNY and SVGAGI (reference sequence). The CDR3 loop is CASGATQYF. CDR3 bases: TGTGCCAGCGGGGCGACCCAGTACTTC.

This chain uses TRBV5-1 with TRBJ2-3, with D maybe TRBD2 (6 bases). The CDR3 runs to 17 residues. From germline, CDR1 is SGHRS and CDR2 YFSETQ. V lost 3 bases to trimming and J lost 0 bases, with 17 bases between them. Here the CDR3 reads CASSSFLSAGSTDTQYF. CDR3 nucleotides: TGCGCCAGCAGCTCGTTCCTTAGCGCGGGGAGCACAGATACGCAGTATTTT.

The gene calls are TRBV7-9 and TRBJ2-3; perhaps TRBD1 as D (5 bases). V was pared by 2 bases and J by 1 base, with 10 bases between. Germline assignment: CDR1 SEHNR and CDR2 FQNEAQ (reference sequence). This CDR3 has 15 amino acids. The CDR3 is CASSLWTRGTDTQYF. Here the CDR3 DNA reads TGTGCCAGCAGCTTATGGACCAGGGGCACAGATACGCAGTATTTT.

The chain links TRBV5-1 to TRBJ2-3; D is ambiguous. The germline V gene encodes CDR1 SGHRS and CDR2 YFSETQ. The CDR3 sequence is 14 residues long. V lost 0 bases and J lost 1, with 6 bases in between. This CDR3 is CASSLGLRTDTQYF. The CDR3 coding sequence is TGCGCCAGCAGCTTGGGACTGCGCACAGATACGCAGTATTTT.

This clone occurred a few times. The CDR3 region is CAWSRDSGLGNTIYF. The CDR3 DNA reads as TGTGCCTGGAGCCGGGACAGCGGGTTAGGAAACACCATATATTTT. The gene calls are TRBV30 and TRBJ1-3; 7 nucleotides line up with TRBD1. CDR1 and CDR2 (germline): GTSNPN, SVGIG (reference sequence). This CDR3 is 15 amino acids long. With 3 bases clipped from V and 4 bases from J, the junction kept 9 bases outside the gene matches.

The gene calls are TRBV11-3 and TRBJ1-2; TRBD1 aligns across 8 bases. The V segment lost 4 bases and the J segment 0 bases; nucleotides outside the gene matches: 7. This CDR3 has 16 amino acids. Germline CDR1 is SGHNT and CDR2 is YENEEA. The CDR3 nucleotides are TGTGCCAGCAGCTCCGGTGGGACAGGATCTAACTATGGCTACACCTTC. Amino acid sequence: CASSSGGTGSNYGYTF.

V usage is TRBV27 and J usage is TRBJ2-3; TRBD2 agrees at 8 bases. Germline values: CDR1 MNHEY, CDR2 SMNVEV (reference sequence). Trimming cost V 1 base and J 3 bases; bases outside gene matches: 3. The CDR3 totals 15 residues. Written as DNA, the CDR3 is TGTGCCAGCAGTTTATACGGGGGGGGGACAGATACGCAGTATTTT. Amino acids: CASSLYGGGTDTQYF.

The chain joins TRBV5-8 to TRBJ1-1; D remains unclear. CDR1 SGHTS and CDR2 YDEGEE come from the germline V gene. The CDR3 runs to 12 residues. V was pared by 4 bases and J by 4 bases, with 8 bases between. DNA of the CDR3: TGTGCCAGCAGCGCGTATGGCACTGAAGCTTTCTTT. Amino acid sequence: CASSAYGTEAFF.

This clone was detected once. The chain uses TRBV7-9 and TRBJ2-2, with 7 bases matching TRBD1. CDR1 and CDR2 from the germline V gene are SEHNR and FQNEAQ (reference sequence). The CDR3 is 15 residues long. Unmatched junction bases numbered 2, after V lost 1 base and J lost 3 bases. CDR3 region: CASSLEGQHTGELFF. Written as DNA, the CDR3 is TGTGCCAGCAGCTTAGAGGGACAGCACACCGGGGAGCTGTTTTTT. Using reference TRBV7-9 and TRBJ2-2 for the parts outside the CDR3, the full variable domain is DTGVSQNPRHKITKRGQNVTFRCDPISEHNRLYWYRQTLGQGPEFLTYFQNEAQLEKSRLLSDRFSAERPKGSFSTLEIQRTEQGDSAMYLCASSLEGQHTGELFFGEGSRLTVL.

The chain couples TRBV28 to TRBJ2-1, with D maybe TRBD2 (6 bases). This CDR3 has 14 amino acids. Trimming shortened V by 3 bases and J by 7 bases, and 13 bases separated the two germline ends. Germline CDR1 is MDHEN and CDR2 is SYDVKM. The CDR3, as DNA: TGTGCCAGCAGTTTGCAACTAGCCCCGAATGAGCAGTTCTTC. Translated, it gives CASSLQLAPNEQFF.

The genes are TRBV5-1 and TRBJ1-6; 9 nucleotides align to TRBD1. V lost 4 bases, J lost 7 bases, and 6 bases stayed unmatched. The CDR3 consists of 15 residues. Germline V CDR1 and CDR2: SGHRS, YFSETQ. The CDR3 region is CASSPDRGGNSPLHF. The CDR3 DNA reads as TGCGCCAGCAGCCCGGACAGGGGTGGGAATTCACCCCTCCACTTT.

There are a few counts of this clone. This chain connects TRBV19 to TRBJ2-3, with 8 bases fitting TRBD1. This CDR3 comprises 14 residues. The trim removed 4 bases at V and 4 bases at J, leaving 4 bases unmatched. Germline V CDR1 and CDR2: LNHDA, SQIVND (reference sequence). The CDR3 DNA reads as TGTGCCAGTAGTAGGACAGGGTTTCCAGATACGCAGTATTTT. Its translation is CASSRTGFPDTQYF.

The chain has TRBV9 and TRBJ2-2, with 8 nucleotides matching TRBD1. Per germline, CDR1 SGDLS and CDR2 YYNGEE. The J segment lost 4 bases and the V segment lost 1 base, leaving 9 bases of the junction unmatched. The CDR3 is made up of 17 amino acids. As DNA, the CDR3 is TGTGCCAGCAGCGTACACTCGGGACAGGTTTCCACCGGGGAGCTGTTTTTT. Its protein is CASSVHSGQVSTGELFF.

The DNA of the CDR3 is TGTGCCAGCAGCTTCCGACTAGCGGGAGTACAAGAGACCCAGTACTTC. Translated: CASSFRLAGVQETQYF. This rearrangement joins TRBV7-2 to TRBJ2-5, with 12 bases identical to TRBD2. This CDR3 is 16 amino acids long. V lost 3 bases to trimming and J lost 2 bases; unmatched junction nucleotides: 4. Germline CDR1 SGHTA, CDR2 FQGNSA.

This clone was recorded a few times. The genes are TRBV27 and TRBJ1-2, with D possibly TRBD1 on 5 matching bases. The germline V gene encodes CDR1 MNHEY and CDR2 SMNVEV (reference sequence). The V end was cut by 5 bases, the J end by 5 bases, with 15 bases between. This CDR3 is 14 amino acids long. In DNA, the CDR3 is TGTGCCAGCAGTCCCCACGGGGGGGGATATGGCTACACCTTC. Its translation is CASSPHGGGYGYTF.

The V gene is TRBV19, the J gene TRBJ1-1, with 11 bases aligning to TRBD1. The CDR3 is made up of 15 amino acids. V gave up 5 bases and J gave up 6 bases; unmatched junction bases: 8. CDR1 and CDR2 (germline): LNHDA, SQIVND (reference sequence). DNA of the CDR3: TGTGCCAGTAGTCCGTGGGACAGGGGGACGGCTGAAGCTTTCTTT. Translation gives CASSPWDRGTAEAFF. The full variable domain, in which reference TRBV19 and TRBJ1-1 provide the parts outside the CDR3, is DGGITQSPKYLFRKEGQNVTLSCEQNLNHDAMYWYRQDPGQGLRLIYYSQIVNDFQKGDIAEGYSVSREKKESFPLTVTSAQKNPTAFYLCASSPWDRGTAEAFFGQGTRLTVV.

The V gene is TRBV15, the J gene TRBJ2-3; D gene unclear. The germline V and J ends were trimmed by 3 bases and 2 bases, with 6 bases remaining between them. This CDR3 has 13 residues. CDR1 and CDR2 (germline): LNHNV, YYDKDF (reference sequence). The CDR3 DNA follows: TGTGCCACCAGCAGCGGGTTCACAGATACGCAGTATTTT. As protein: CATSSGFTDTQYF.

The chain employs TRBV18 and TRBJ2-7, with no clear D. CDR3 length equals 14 residues. Germline CDR1 is KGHSH and CDR2 is LQKENI. Trimming shortened V by 3 bases and J by 4 bases, and 13 bases separated the two germline ends. The DNA of the CDR3 is TGTGCCAGCTCACCTACAGTTAAGTCGTACGAGCAGTACTTC. Protein sequence: CASSPTVKSYEQYF.

The chain joins TRBV5-5 to TRBJ1-3; D gene unclear. Per the germline V gene, CDR1 is SGHKS and CDR2 is YYEKEE (reference sequence). The V gene lost 0 bases and the J gene lost 0 bases, with 7 bases spanning the gap. The CDR3 has 15 residues. The CDR3 region is CASSLADYSGNTIYF. The DNA of the CDR3 is TGTGCCAGCAGCTTGGCGGACTACTCTGGAAACACCATATATTTT.

The sample holds one count of this clone. This CDR3 is also generated by other DNA sequences in the sample. The chain has TRBV2 and TRBJ1-5; D not certain. This CDR3 spans 11 amino acids. Per the germline V gene, CDR1 is SNHLY and CDR2 is FYNNEI. Between the trimmed V and J ends, which lost 8 bases and 5 bases, there was a span of 7 bases. CDR3 protein: CASSADQPQHF. CDR3 DNA: TGTGCCAGCTCTGCGGATCAGCCCCAGCATTTT.

The chain links TRBV7-6 to TRBJ2-7, with TRBD2 as a possible D gene (5 bases). V lost 5 bases and J lost 5, with 16 bases in between. The CDR3 loop spans 14 amino acids. Germline V lookup: CDR1 SGHVS, CDR2 FNYEAQ. The CDR3: CASSRNPLGNEQYF. The CDR3 DNA reads TGTGCCAGCAGCCGGAACCCACTAGGGAACGAGCAGTACTTC.

CDR3 nucleotides: TGTGCCTGGAGAGGGGGAGACAGGGTCTACGAGCAGTACTTC. Translation gives CAWRGGDRVYEQYF. This chain uses TRBV30 with TRBJ2-5; 7 positions agree with TRBD1. The J call may be faulty, since TRBJ2-7 better matches the DNA end. The CDR3 is 14 residues long. Germline CDR1 reads GTSNPN; CDR2 reads SVGIG (reference sequence).

The J gene is TRBJ1-5, the V gene TRBV18; a weak D match, TRBD1 (5 bases). Trimming left V 4 bases short and J 2 bases short, with 9 bases between. Germline V gene lookup returns CDR1 KGHSH and CDR2 LQKENI. The CDR3 runs 14 residues. CDR3 region: CASSRGGGNQPQHF. The CDR3 DNA reads TGTGCCAGCTCACGGGGCGGGGGCAATCAGCCCCAGCATTTT. The whole variable domain, filled in from reference TRBV18 and TRBJ1-5, reads NAGVMQNPRHLVRRRGQEARLRCSPMKGHSHVYWYRQLPEEGLKFMVYLQKENIIDESGMPKERFSAEFPKEGPSILRIQQVVRGDSAAYFCASSRGGGNQPQHFGDGTRLSIL.

This clone was picked up a small number of times. DNA for the CDR3: TGTGCCACACAGCTTGGGCAGGGGGGCACCGGGGAGCTGTTTTTT. Residues: CATQLGQGGTGELFF. This chain connects TRBV11-1 to TRBJ2-2, with D maybe TRBD1 (7 bases). Between the trimmed V and J ends, which lost 10 bases and 4 bases, there was a span of 19 bases. The CDR3 spans 15 residues. Per germline, CDR1 SGHAT and CDR2 FQDESV (reference sequence).

The V and J genes are TRBV4-3 and TRBJ2-7; D unclear. Germline V gene lookup returns CDR1 LGHNA and CDR2 YSLEER. The V end was cut by 0 bases, the J end by 3 bases, with 18 bases between. The CDR3 runs to 17 residues. CDR3 sequence (DNA): TGCGCCAGCAGCCAAGATCTGGAGAGCTCTCGGCACTACGAGCAGTACTTC. It is translated as CASSQDLESSRHYEQYF.

This clone was observed a few times. The genes are TRBV4-3 and TRBJ1-1; 7 bases agree with TRBD1. The CDR3 is made up of 14 amino acids. The V gene end was trimmed by 6 bases and the J gene end by 4 bases; junction bases not matched to a gene: 8. Germline CDR1 is LGHNA and CDR2 is YSLEER. The CDR3 loop reads CASRLDRVATEAFF. For the CDR3, the DNA is TGCGCCAGCAGGCTTGACAGGGTGGCCACTGAAGCTTTCTTT.